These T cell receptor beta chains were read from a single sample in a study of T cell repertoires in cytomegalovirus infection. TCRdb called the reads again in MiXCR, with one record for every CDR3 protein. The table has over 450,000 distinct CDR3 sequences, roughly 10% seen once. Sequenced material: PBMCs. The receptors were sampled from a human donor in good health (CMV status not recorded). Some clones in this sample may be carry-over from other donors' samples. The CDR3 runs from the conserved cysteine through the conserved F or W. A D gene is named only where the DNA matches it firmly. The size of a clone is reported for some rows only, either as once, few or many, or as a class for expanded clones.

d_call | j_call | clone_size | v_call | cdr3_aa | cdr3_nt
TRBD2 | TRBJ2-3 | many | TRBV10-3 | CAISAGNWAGGQKTQYF | TGTGCCATCAGCGCCGGGAATTGGGCGGGGGGGCAGAAGACGCAGTATTTT
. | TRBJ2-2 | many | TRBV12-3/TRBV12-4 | CASSATTTGELFF | TGTGCCAGCAGCGCCACAACCACCGGGGAGCTGTTTTTT
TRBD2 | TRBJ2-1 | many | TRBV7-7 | CASSLGSGSPPYNEQFF | TGTGCTAGCAGCTTAGGTAGCGGGTCCCCTCCCTACAATGAGCAGTTCTTC
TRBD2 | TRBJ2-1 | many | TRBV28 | CASSLYSGSSYNEQFF | TGTGCCAGCAGTTTATATAGCGGGAGTTCCTACAATGAGCAGTTCTTC
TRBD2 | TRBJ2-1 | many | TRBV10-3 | CASHPGLGSYNEQFF | TGTGCCAGCCACCCGGGACTAGGTTCCTACAATGAGCAGTTCTTC
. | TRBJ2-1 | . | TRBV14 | CASTGGTHPYNEQFF | TGTGCCAGCACCGGAGGGACTCACCCTTACAATGAGCAGTTCTTC
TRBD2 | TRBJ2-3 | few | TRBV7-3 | CASSRGLETDTQYF | TGTGCCAGCAGCAGGGGACTAGAAACAGATACGCAGTATTTT
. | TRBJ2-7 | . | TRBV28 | CASSVSTPLVYEQYF | TGTGCCAGCAGTGTTTCGACTCCCTTGGTCTACGAGCAGTACTTC
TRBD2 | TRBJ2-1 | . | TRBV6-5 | CATYHTSGSSYNEQFF | TGTGCCACGTACCACACTAGCGGGAGCTCCTACAATGAGCAGTTCTTC
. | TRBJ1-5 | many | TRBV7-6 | CASSIGTIGQPQHF | TGTGCCAGCAGCATCGGGACGATAGGTCAGCCCCAGCATTTT
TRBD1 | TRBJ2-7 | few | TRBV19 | CASSMGQGESYEQYF | TGTGCCAGTAGTATGGGACAGGGGGAATCCTACGAGCAGTACTTC
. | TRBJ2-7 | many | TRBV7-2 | CASSLKNTGRVGGEQYF | TGTGCCAGCAGCTTAAAAAACACAGGGCGGGTCGGGGGCGAGCAGTACTTC
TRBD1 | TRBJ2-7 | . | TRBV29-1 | CSVELGSGGYEQYF | TGCAGCGTTGAATTGGGTTCAGGGGGCTACGAGCAGTACTTC
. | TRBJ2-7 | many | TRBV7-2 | CASSLPRGFGEQYF | TGTGCCAGCAGCTTACCACGAGGTTTTGGCGAGCAGTACTTC
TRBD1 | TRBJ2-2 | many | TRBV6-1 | CASKRTGANTGELFF | TGTGCCAGCAAAAGGACAGGGGCGAACACCGGGGAGCTGTTTTTT
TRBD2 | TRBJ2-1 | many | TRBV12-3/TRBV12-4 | CASSQIAGDSPSYNEQFF | TGTGCCAGCAGTCAAATAGCGGGAGACTCCCCCTCCTACAATGAGCAGTTCTTC
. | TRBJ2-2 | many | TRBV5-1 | CASSLDGVAGELFF | TGCGCCAGCAGCCTGGATGGGGTGGCCGGGGAGCTGTTTTTT
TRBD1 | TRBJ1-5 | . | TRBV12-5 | CASGLGQGAIQPQHF | TGTGCTAGTGGTTTGGGACAGGGGGCGATTCAGCCCCAGCATTTT
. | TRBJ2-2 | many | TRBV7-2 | CASSNPRGIGNTGELFF | TGTGCCAGCAGCAACCCCCGGGGAATAGGAAACACCGGGGAGCTGTTTTTT
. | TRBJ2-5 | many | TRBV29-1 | CSVVQGSSRETQYF | TGCAGCGTTGTCCAGGGGTCGTCCCGGGAGACCCAGTACTTC
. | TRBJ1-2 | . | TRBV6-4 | CASSDSGGDSGYTF | TGTGCCAGCAGTGACTCAGGGGGAGATAGTGGCTACACCTTC
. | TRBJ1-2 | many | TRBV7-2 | CASSFVTPNYGYTF | TGTGCCAGCAGCTTTGTGACGCCCAACTATGGCTACACCTTC
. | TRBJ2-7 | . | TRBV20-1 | CSAILEGPPPFEQYF | TGCAGTGCAATCCTCGAGGGGCCCCCCCCTTTCGAGCAGTACTTC
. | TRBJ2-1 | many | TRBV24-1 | CATSAAREYNEQFF | TGTGCCACCAGTGCAGCCCGGGAGTACAATGAGCAGTTCTTC
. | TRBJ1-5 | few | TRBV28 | CASSNSGYSNQPQHF | TGTGCCAGCAGTAATTCGGGGTATAGCAATCAGCCCCAGCATTTT
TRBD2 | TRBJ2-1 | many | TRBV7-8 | CASSLYLLAGGPNSYNEQFF | TGTGCCAGCAGCTTATATCTCCTAGCGGGAGGGCCAAATTCCTACAATGAGCAGTTCTTC
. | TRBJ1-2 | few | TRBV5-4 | CASSLGRAGYTF | TGTGCCAGCAGCTTAGGTCGGGCTGGCTACACCTTC
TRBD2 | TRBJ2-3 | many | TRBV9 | CASSPPAWLAGGRTDTQYF | TGTGCCAGCAGCCCACCCGCCTGGCTAGCGGGGGGACGCACAGATACGCAGTATTTT
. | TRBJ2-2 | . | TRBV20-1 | CSARVGGSWTGELFF | TGCAGTGCTAGAGTTGGTGGGAGTTGGACCGGGGAGCTGTTTTTT
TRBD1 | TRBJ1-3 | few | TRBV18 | CASSPLEGASVHTIYF | TGTGCCAGCTCACCACTTGAGGGGGCGTCGGTCCACACCATATATTTT
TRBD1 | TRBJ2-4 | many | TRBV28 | CASRGTGKNIQYF | TGTGCCAGCAGGGGGACAGGCAAAAACATTCAGTACTTC
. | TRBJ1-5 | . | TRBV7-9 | CASSLAIGGGQPQHF | TGTGCCAGCAGCTTAGCGATAGGTGGGGGTCAGCCCCAGCATTTT
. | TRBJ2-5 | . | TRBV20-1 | CSARDYLAPETQYF | TGCAGTGCTAGAGATTATTTAGCCCCAGAGACCCAGTACTTC
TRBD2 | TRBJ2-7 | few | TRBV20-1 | CSARVAGAYEQYF | TGCAGTGCTAGAGTGGCGGGAGCCTACGAGCAGTACTTC
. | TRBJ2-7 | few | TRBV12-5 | CASGLSLGVGEQYF | TGTGCTAGTGGTTTGTCCCTCGGGGTCGGGGAGCAGTACTTC
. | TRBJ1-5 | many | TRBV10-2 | CASSESPPGSNQPQHF | TGCGCCAGCAGTGAGTCCCCCCCCGGGTCCAATCAGCCCCAGCATTTT
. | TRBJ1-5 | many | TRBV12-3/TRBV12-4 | CASSLTGVNQPQHF | TGTGCCAGCAGTTTAACAGGCGTCAATCAGCCCCAGCATTTT
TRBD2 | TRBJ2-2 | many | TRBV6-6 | CASSPGLAATGELFF | TGTGCCAGCAGTCCGGGACTAGCGGCCACCGGGGAGCTGTTTTTT
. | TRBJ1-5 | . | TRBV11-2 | CASSLGFGGAGQPQHF | TGTGCCAGCAGCTTAGGCTTCGGGGGCGCGGGGCAGCCCCAGCATTTT
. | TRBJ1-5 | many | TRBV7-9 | CASSLVGPNQPQHF | TGTGCCAGCAGCTTAGTGGGTCCTAATCAGCCCCAGCATTTT
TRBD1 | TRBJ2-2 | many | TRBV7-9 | CASSSWDRANTGELFF | TGTGCCAGCAGCTCTTGGGACAGGGCTAACACCGGGGAGCTGTTTTTT
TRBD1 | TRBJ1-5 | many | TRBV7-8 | CASSTRTGRMSQHF | TGTGCCAGCAGCACCCGGACAGGGAGGATGTCCCAGCATTTT
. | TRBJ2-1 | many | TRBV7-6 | CASSYLGGAYNEQFF | TGTGCCAGCAGTTACCTCGGGGGCGCCTACAATGAGCAGTTCTTC